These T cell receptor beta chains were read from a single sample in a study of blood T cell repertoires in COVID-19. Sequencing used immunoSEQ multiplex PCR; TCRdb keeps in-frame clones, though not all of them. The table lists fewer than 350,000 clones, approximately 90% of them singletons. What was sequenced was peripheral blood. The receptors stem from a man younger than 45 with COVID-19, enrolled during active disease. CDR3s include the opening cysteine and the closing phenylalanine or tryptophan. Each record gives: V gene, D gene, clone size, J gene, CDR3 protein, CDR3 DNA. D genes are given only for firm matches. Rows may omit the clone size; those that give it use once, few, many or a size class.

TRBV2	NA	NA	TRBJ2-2	CASIRGNTGELFF	TGTGCCAGCATTCGGGGGAACACCGGGGAGCTGTTTTTT
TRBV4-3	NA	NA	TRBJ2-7	CASSQDYTSYEQYF	TGCGCCAGCAGCCAAGATTACACCTCCTACGAGCAGTACTTC
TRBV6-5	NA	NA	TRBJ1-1	CASSYLPLNTEAFF	TGTGCCAGCAGTTACCTCCCCTTGAACACTGAAGCTTTCTTT
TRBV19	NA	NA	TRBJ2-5	CASSILSGETQYF	TGTGCCAGTAGTATACTTTCGGGGGAGACCCAGTACTTC
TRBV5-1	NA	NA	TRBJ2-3	CASSLSRGTDTQYF	TGCGCCAGCAGCTTGAGCAGGGGCACAGATACGCAGTATTTT
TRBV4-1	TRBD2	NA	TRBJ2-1	CASSQAPSGSVYNEQFF	TGCGCCAGCAGCCAAGCCCCTAGCGGGAGCGTCTACAATGAGCAGTTCTTC
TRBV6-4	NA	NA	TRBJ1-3	CASSAGYGNTIYF	TGTGCCAGCAGTGCGGGGTATGGAAACACCATATATTTT
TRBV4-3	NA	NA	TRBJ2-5	CASSPATGETQYF	TGCGCCAGCAGCCCCGCCACCGGGGAGACCCAGTACTTC
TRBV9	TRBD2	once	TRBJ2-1	CASSVGSREVVGNEQFF	TGTGCCAGCAGCGTAGGGTCCCGGGAGGTTGTCGGGAATGAGCAGTTCTTC
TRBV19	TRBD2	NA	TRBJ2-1	CASTRRAGAYNEQFF	TGTGCCAGTACGAGAAGAGCGGGGGCCTACAATGAGCAGTTCTTC
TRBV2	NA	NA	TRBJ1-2	CASSVRRASTTNYGYTF	TGTGCCAGCAGTGTGCGGAGAGCGTCGACTACTAACTATGGCTACACCTTC
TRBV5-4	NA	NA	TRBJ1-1	CASSPGGNTEAFF	TGTGCCAGCAGCCCTGGGGGCAACACTGAAGCTTTCTTT
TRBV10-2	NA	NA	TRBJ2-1	CASSVGQGIGGEQFF	TGCGCCAGCAGTGTGGGGCAGGGGATTGGCGGTGAGCAGTTCTTC
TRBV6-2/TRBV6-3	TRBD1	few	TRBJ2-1	CASSYSGTGVLFSYNEQFF	TGTGCCAGCAGTTACTCGGGGACAGGAGTCTTATTCTCCTACAATGAGCAGTTCTTC
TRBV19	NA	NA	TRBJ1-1	CASRTGTRGNTEAFF	TGTGCCAGTAGAACCGGGACAAGGGGGAACACTGAAGCTTTCTTT
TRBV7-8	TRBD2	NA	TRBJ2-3	CASTLVSGLAGGTDTQYF	TGTGCCAGCACCCTGGTATCGGGACTAGCGGGAGGAACAGATACGCAGTATTTT
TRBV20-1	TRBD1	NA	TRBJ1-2	CSASQGAFGYTF	TGCAGTGCAAGTCAGGGGGCGTTTGGCTACACCTTC
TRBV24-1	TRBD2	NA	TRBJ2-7	CATSDPTSGRINEQYF	TGTGCCACCAGTGATCCCACGAGCGGGAGAATTAACGAGCAGTACTTC
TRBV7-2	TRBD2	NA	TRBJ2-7	CASSNSGRAEQYF	TGTGCCAGCAGCAATAGCGGGAGAGCCGAGCAGTACTTC
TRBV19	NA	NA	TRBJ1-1	CASTLAVNTEAFF	TGTGCCAGTACCTTGGCCGTGAACACTGAAGCTTTCTTT
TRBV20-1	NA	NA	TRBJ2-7	CSASSESEQYF	TGCAGTGCTAGTTCCGAGTCAGAGCAGTACTTC
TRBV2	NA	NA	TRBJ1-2	CASRDSSYGYTF	TGTGCCAGCAGGGACAGTTCCTATGGCTACACCTTC
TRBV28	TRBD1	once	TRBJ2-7	CASNTGTGTYEQYF	TGTGCCAGCAACACCGGGACAGGGACCTACGAGCAGTACTTC
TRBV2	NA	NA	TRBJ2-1	CASRPGTAYNEQFF	TGTGCCAGCAGGCCCGGGACTGCCTACAATGAGCAGTTCTTC
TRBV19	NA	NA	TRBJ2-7	CATMGGFSYEQYF	TGTGCCACTATGGGCGGGTTTTCCTACGAGCAGTACTTC
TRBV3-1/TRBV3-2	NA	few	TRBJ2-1	CASSQARGEQFF	TGTGCCAGCAGCCAAGCCCGAGGTGAGCAGTTCTTC
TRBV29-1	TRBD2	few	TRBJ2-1	CSVAGLAGVGSYNEQFF	TGCAGCGTTGCGGGACTAGCGGGAGTTGGCTCCTACAATGAGCAGTTCTTC
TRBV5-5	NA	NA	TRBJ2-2	CASSLSPGANTGELFF	TGTGCCAGCAGCTTGTCCCCGGGGGCGAACACCGGGGAGCTGTTTTTT
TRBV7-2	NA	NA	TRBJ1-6	CASSSTELNSPLHF	TGTGCCAGCAGCTCTACAGAGCTAAATTCACCCCTCCACTTT
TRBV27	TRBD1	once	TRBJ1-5	CASSLLGVQGAKNQPQHF	TGTGCCAGCAGTTTGCTCGGCGTGCAGGGGGCGAAAAATCAGCCCCAGCATTTT
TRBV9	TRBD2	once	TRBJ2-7	CASSVHPSGSGRDHEQYF	TGTGCCAGCAGCGTACACCCTAGCGGGAGCGGAAGGGACCACGAGCAGTACTTC
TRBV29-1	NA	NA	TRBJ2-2	CSVEDPQSTGELFF	TGCAGCGTTGAAGATCCACAGTCCACCGGGGAGCTGTTTTTT
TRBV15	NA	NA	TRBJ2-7	CATSRDRQNYEQYF	TGTGCCACCAGCAGAGATCGACAGAACTACGAGCAGTACTTC
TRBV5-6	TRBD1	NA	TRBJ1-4	CASSIYRGEKLFF	TGTGCCAGCAGCATTTACAGGGGGGAAAAACTGTTTTTT